A single sample is the source of the 16 T cell receptor beta chains below, sequenced in a study of OX40 agonist ivuxolimab in advanced cancers. Profiling relied on immunoSEQ multiplex PCR, and the TCRdb table lists in-frame clones only, not all of them. The table lists about 68,000 clones, 70% to 90% of them singletons. The input for sequencing was CD4+ or CD8+ T cells sorted from blood, taken in a trial of the OX40 agonist ivuxolimab. Receptor source: an adult with an advanced solid tumor such as melanoma, head and neck, liver or kidney cancer.

This chain uses TRBV4-3 with TRBJ2-6, with D possibly being TRBD2 (6 bases). The CDR3 consists of 18 residues. Looked up from germline, CDR1 is LGHNA and CDR2 is YSLEER. V dropped 0 bases and J dropped 0 bases, with 12 bases sitting between them. In DNA, the CDR3 is TGCGCCAGCAGCCAAGATGGGCTAGCGTACTCTGGGGCCAACGTCCTGACTTTC. Its translation: CASSQDGLAYSGANVLTF.

The chain uses TRBV6-5 and TRBJ2-6; no clear D gene. This CDR3 spans 15 amino acids. V lost 3 bases and J 0 bases, leaving 6 bases between the germline ends. Germline lookup yields CDR1 MNHEY and CDR2 SVGAGI. This CDR3 reads CASSYTNSGANVLTF. CDR3 DNA sequence: TGTGCCAGCAGTTATACCAACTCTGGGGCCAACGTCCTGACTTTC.

The chain couples TRBV7-9 to TRBJ1-1; D might be TRBD1 (6 bases). CDR3 size: 14 residues. Germline lookup yields CDR1 SEHNR and CDR2 FQNEAQ (reference sequence). V lost 3 bases and J 1 base, leaving 9 bases between the germline ends. The CDR3 region has the DNA TGTGCCAGCAGCTTCGCGGACAGGAACACTGAAGCTTTCTTT. As protein: CASSFADRNTEAFF.

CDR3 DNA sequence: TGTGCCAGCAGTTTGAAGGGAAGAGGCTACGAGCAGTACTTC. Its protein is CASSLKGRGYEQYF. The chain employs TRBV6-5 and TRBJ2-7; D gene ambiguous. The CDR3 totals 14 residues. V lost 4 bases and J 3 bases, leaving 13 bases between the germline ends. Germline V lookup: CDR1 MNHEY, CDR2 SVGAGI.

This clone appeared a single time. The J gene is TRBJ1-5, the V gene TRBV11-1; D gene uncertain. V was pared by 2 bases and J by 3 bases, with 5 bases between. CDR1 is SGHAT and CDR2 is FQDESV in the germline V gene (reference sequence). The CDR3 consists of 13 residues. In DNA form, the CDR3 reads TGTGCCAGCAGCTTAAACGTCAATCAGCCCCAGCATTTT. Its protein is CASSLNVNQPQHF.

The V gene is TRBV6-1, the J gene TRBJ1-6; a weak D match, TRBD1 (5 bases). The CDR3 is 15 amino acids. Trimming took off 1 base at V and 7 bases at J, with 11 bases between the two ends. Per germline, CDR1 MNHNS and CDR2 SASEGT. The CDR3 region is CASSEVDRANSPLHF. In DNA, the CDR3 is TGTGCCAGCAGTGAAGTCGACAGAGCAAATTCACCCCTCCACTTT.

This clone was observed a few times. This chain uses TRBV5-1 with TRBJ1-4; D is undetermined. Germline CDR1 SGHRS, CDR2 YFSETQ. V was trimmed by 2 bases and J by 4 bases, leaving 15 bases between them. The CDR3 runs 16 residues. The CDR3 sequence is CASSFTSSANNEKLFF. The CDR3 DNA is TGCGCCAGCAGCTTTACCTCTTCGGCGAATAATGAAAAACTGTTTTTT.

V usage is TRBV18 and J usage is TRBJ1-5; the match to TRBD1 covers 7 bases. Germline CDR1 and CDR2: KGHSH and LQKENI. The CDR3 runs to 18 residues. V shed 1 base, J shed 1 base, and the junction held 10 bases outside the gene matches. The CDR3 loop is CASSPLPSRGESNQPQHF. The CDR3 bases are TGTGCCAGCTCACCACTCCCTTCCAGGGGGGAGAGCAATCAGCCCCAGCATTTT.

This rearrangement joins TRBV7-9 to TRBJ1-3; D gene ambiguous. The V gene lost 5 bases and the J gene lost 2 bases, with 4 bases spanning the gap. The germline V gene has CDR1 SEHNR and CDR2 FQNEAQ (reference sequence). The CDR3 is 12 residues long. The CDR3 loop reads CASSPPGNTIYF. CDR3 nucleotides: TGTGCCAGCAGCCCACCTGGAAACACCATATATTTT.

The table lists this clone with many counts. V gene TRBV18 combines with J gene TRBJ1-2, with D possibly being TRBD1 (6 bases). Trimming stripped 6 bases from V and 9 bases from J, with 26 bases between. Germline loops: CDR1 KGHSH, CDR2 LQKENI. CDR3 length: 16 amino acids. CDR3 loop: CASSPTGQLGRVRYTF. Here the CDR3 DNA reads TGTGCCAGCTCGCCTACTGGACAGTTGGGGAGGGTACGCTACACCTTC.

There are a few counts of this clone. The rearrangement uses TRBV7-8 and TRBJ2-7, with 11 nucleotides matching TRBD1. V was clipped by 6 bases and J by 2 bases; unmatched bases: 6. The germline V gene encodes CDR1 SGHVS and CDR2 FQNEAQ. The CDR3 is 15 amino acids. The CDR3 region is CASSSPGQGAYEQYF. The CDR3 nucleotides read TGTGCCAGCAGTTCCCCGGGACAGGGGGCCTACGAGCAGTACTTC. Complete variable domain (other parts from reference TRBV7-8 and TRBJ2-7): GAGVSQSPRYKVAKRGQDVALRCDPISGHVSLFWYQQALGQGPEFLTYFQNEAQLDKSGLPSDRFFAERPEGSVSTLKIQRTQQEDSAVYLCASSSPGQGAYEQYFGPGTRLTVT.

V is TRBV21-1 and J is TRBJ2-2; no check of the table's D call, TRBD1, against the DNA was made. TRBV21-1 is noted as a pseudogene. CDR3 length: 15 amino acids. The CDR3 loop is CASSHRDRELGELFF. CDR3 DNA: TGTGCCAGCAGCCACCGGGACAGGGAACTCGGGGAGCTGTTTTTT.

V is TRBV10-3 and J is TRBJ1-4; a possible D gene is TRBD1 (5 bases). V lost 7 bases, J lost 6 bases, and 12 bases lay in between. The germline gives CDR1 ENHRY, CDR2 SYGVKD. This CDR3 comprises 13 residues. The CDR3 protein is CAIKGSVDEKLFF. Here the CDR3 DNA reads TGTGCCATCAAGGGGAGTGTTGATGAAAAACTGTTTTTT.

This sequence joins TRBV5-1 and TRBJ2-1; 9 bases are shared with TRBD2. V was clipped by 1 base and J by 5 bases; unmatched bases: 13. The germline gives CDR1 SGHRS, CDR2 YFSETQ. This CDR3 spans 18 amino acids. CDR3: CASSLRPLAGALDNEQFF. DNA for the CDR3: TGCGCCAGCAGCTTGCGGCCCTTAGCGGGGGCCCTTGACAATGAGCAGTTCTTC.

V gene TRBV28 combines with J gene TRBJ1-1, with 7 bases aligning to TRBD1. Unmatched junction bases numbered 16, after V lost 3 bases and J lost 0 bases. Germline lookup yields CDR1 MDHEN and CDR2 SYDVKM. The CDR3 is 19 residues long. The CDR3 DNA reads TGTGCCAGCAGTTTTGTTGGGGGAGGGGGCGGATTTATGAACACTGAAGCTTTCTTT. It is translated as CASSFVGGGGGFMNTEAFF.

The chain has TRBV10-3 and TRBJ2-2; the match to TRBD1 covers 9 bases. V trimming: 7 bases; J trimming: 3 bases; junction bases outside the gene matches: 6. The germline V gene encodes CDR1 ENHRY and CDR2 SYGVKD. The length of the CDR3 is 15 residues. The CDR3 nucleotides read TGTGCCATCACCGCGACAGGGGGGTACACCGGGGAGCTGTTTTTT. Protein product: CAITATGGYTGELFF.